Below are 12 T cell receptor beta chains sequenced from a single sample in a study of T cells in Graves' hyperthyroidism and ophthalmopathy. Amplification of TCR beta CDR3 regions used RNA as the template. HTBI primers drove first-round RT-PCR of the TCR CDR3. TCRdb fed the multiplex PCR reads into MiXCR, producing one record per CDR3 protein. The sample shows fewer than 350,000 distinct CDR3 sequences, 15% to 20% of them seen only once. The sample was blood. These receptors originate from a man in his fifties or sixties with Graves' ophthalmopathy.

This chain links TRBV27 with TRBJ2-2; unclear D gene. The V gene lost 4 bases and the J gene lost 1 base, with 10 bases spanning the gap. Germline CDR1 is MNHEY and CDR2 is SMNVEV (reference sequence). The CDR3 covers 15 residues. CDR3 in DNA: TGTGCCAGCAGTTCAACAACGATGAACACCGGGGAGCTGTTTTTT. Its translation is CASSSTTMNTGELFF.

This clonotype was detected a few times. The CDR3 DNA is TGTGCCAGCAGTCCGACAGGGGGAGGACAAGAGACCCAGTACTTC. It codes for CASSPTGGGQETQYF. The V call is TRBV5-4, the J call TRBJ2-5; TRBD1 matches 9 bases. The CDR3 consists of 15 residues. Germline-derived CDR1 and CDR2 are SGHNT and YYREEE (reference sequence). V trimming: 5 bases; J trimming: 2 bases; junction bases outside the gene matches: 7.

This clonotype was recorded many times. The chain recombines TRBV6-5 with TRBJ2-7; tentatively, D is TRBD2 (5 bases). V lost 2 bases to trimming and J lost 1 base, with 6 bases between them. The CDR3 length is 13 residues. The germline V gene encodes CDR1 MNHEY and CDR2 SVGAGI. In DNA, the CDR3 is TGTGCCAGCAGTTACGGCGGGTCCTACGAGCAGTACTTC. Translation: CASSYGGSYEQYF.

The chain recombines TRBV20-1 with TRBJ1-3; TRBD1 might be the D (5 bases). This CDR3 has 16 amino acids. The germline gives CDR1 DFQATT, CDR2 SNEGSKA (reference sequence). V was trimmed by 0 bases and J by 8 bases, leaving 20 bases between them. The CDR3 is CSARDLYGSGTDTIYF. The DNA of the CDR3 is TGCAGTGCTAGAGATCTCTATGGGTCAGGGACGGACACCATATATTTT.

At least ten counts were recorded for this clonotype. This chain connects TRBV11-2 to TRBJ1-2, with 7 bases identical to TRBD1. The CDR3 totals 14 residues. V trimming: 5 bases; J trimming: 3 bases; junction bases outside the gene matches: 6. Germline CDR1 SGHAT, CDR2 FQNNGV. Here the CDR3 reads CASSTQGVDYGYTF. The CDR3 DNA reads as TGTGCCAGCAGCACCCAGGGGGTAGACTATGGCTACACCTTC.

The gene calls are TRBV5-1 and TRBJ2-5, with 9 positions matching TRBD2. The CDR3 loop spans 15 amino acids. CDR1 and CDR2 (germline): SGHRS, YFSETQ. The ends lost 7 bases at V and 5 bases at J; junction bases unmatched: 12. The CDR3 region has the DNA TGCGCCAGCTCCTGGCGGGCGGGAGGGGGCGAGACCCAGTACTTC. Its protein is CASSWRAGGGETQYF.

This clonotype was recorded many times. The J gene is TRBJ1-1, the V gene TRBV6-1; D remains ambiguous. The CDR3 contains 13 residues. Trimming left V 5 bases short and J 0 bases short, with 7 bases between. Germline assignment: CDR1 MNHNS and CDR2 SASEGT. Here the CDR3 reads CASSMRLNTEAFF. CDR3 coding DNA: TGTGCCAGCAGTATGAGGTTGAACACTGAAGCTTTCTTT.

This clonotype was seen at least ten times. The V call is TRBV28, the J call TRBJ1-5; 8 bases line up with TRBD1. The CDR3 covers 16 residues. V lost 5 bases and J lost 3; bases outside the gene matches: 9. Germline V gene data show CDR1 as MDHEN and CDR2 as SYDVKM. This CDR3 is CASSPRQGNNNQPQHF. Here the CDR3 DNA reads TGTGCCAGCAGTCCTAGACAGGGGAACAACAATCAGCCCCAGCATTTT.

This clonotype was counted at least ten times. The chain joins TRBV2 to TRBJ2-7; D not certain. V dropped 4 bases and J dropped 7 bases, with 20 bases sitting between them. This CDR3 has 15 residues. Germline assignment: CDR1 SNHLY and CDR2 FYNNEI. CDR3 loop: CASSAIGADEGEQYF. CDR3 DNA: TGTGCCAGCAGTGCCATCGGCGCGGATGAAGGGGAGCAGTACTTC.

This clonotype was seen a few times. The chain is built from TRBV20-1 and TRBJ1-5; D is unclear. CDR1 is DFQATT and CDR2 is SNEGSKA in the germline V gene (reference sequence). This CDR3 has 15 residues. V shed 0 bases and J shed 2 bases, with 11 bases lying between them. CDR3 sequence (DNA): TGCAGTGCTAGAGATGCGGGAGGAGGCAATCAGCCCCAGCATTTT. Its translation: CSARDAGGGNQPQHF.

This clonotype occurred many times. The chain is built from TRBV3-1 and TRBJ2-7; D is uncertain. V lost 5 bases to trimming and J lost 1 base, with 12 bases between them. This CDR3 region has 14 residues. Germline assignment: CDR1 LGHDT and CDR2 YNNKEL (reference sequence). The CDR3 sequence: CASSSSTVSYEQYF. CDR3 coding DNA: TGTGCCAGCAGCTCCTCAACAGTTTCCTACGAGCAGTACTTC.

This chain connects TRBV5-1 to TRBJ2-7; 8 positions agree with TRBD2. After removal of 4 bases from V and 7 bases from J, the junction contained 13 bases not matched to a gene. Germline loops: CDR1 SGHRS, CDR2 YFSETQ. The CDR3 consists of 15 residues. In nucleotides, the CDR3 is TGCGCCAGCAGCCCTGGAGGGGCGGGAGGCCGGGAGCAGTACTTC. Translating gives CASSPGGAGGREQYF.